The T cell receptor (beta chain) under discussion was sequenced for a study of T cell responses to AZD1222 COVID-19 vaccine. Study results and caveats: The CD4 TCRs associated with vaccination extended across spike and predominated at 160-218 and 743-854. Only a handful of AZD1222 recipients, more than five in all, had baseline seropositivity. Samples come after the peak T cell response, not at day 14. White British donors predominated, females outnumbered males, and clonal diversity was possibly underestimated.

The CDR3 totals 16 residues. V was pared by 4 bases and J by 3 bases, with 9 bases of the junction left unmatched. CDR1 is SEHNR, CDR2 FQNEAQ, per germline (reference sequence). Sequencing was performed with immunoSEQ multiplex PCR; in TCRdb, only in-frame clones are kept and a portion is missing. The sample includes about 130,000 clones, around nine tenths seen only once; the top ten take 1.5% to 2%. Concerning this clone itself: Antigen: not known.

This TCR was sampled from an adult in good health. V and J are TRBV7-9 and TRBJ1-5; TRBD1 matches at 7 bases. Material: peripheral blood, obtained on day 0 of AZD1222 vaccination. The CDR3 region is CASSSETGLNNQPQHF. CDR3 nucleotide sequence: TGTGCCAGCAGCTCAGAGACAGGGTTAAACAATCAGCCCCAGCATTTT. Combining the CDR3 with reference TRBV7-9 and TRBJ1-5 gives the whole variable domain DTGVSQNPRHKITKRGQNVTFRCDPISEHNRLYWYRQTLGQGPEFLTYFQNEAQLEKSRLLSDRFSAERPKGSFSTLEIQRTEQGDSAMYLCASSSETGLNNQPQHFGDGTRLSIL.